This T cell receptor beta chain is drawn from a study of T cells after yellow fever vaccination (dated by TCRdb to the late 2010s). For the study in its entirety: Libraries from fractions with low cell numbers were prepared with the SMART-Seq v4 Ultra Low Input RNA kit. To follow T-cell clones before and after both primary and booster YFV17D yellow fever vaccination, bulk TCR alpha and beta repertoires underwent longitudinal sequencing. The cohort comprised two healthy male donors, one aged 18 to 29 and one aged 30 to 40 years. Blood was collected at multiple timepoints before and after primary and secondary immunization, and bulk PBMC replicates and cell subsets were isolated. Points the paper makes about the study in general: Because only two donors were included in the study, the extent to which the findings can be generalized is limited. Computational filtering was required because FACS-sorted repertoires could contain abundant contaminating clonotypes from the bulk population. Most clones expanded after primary vaccination were re-detected after the booster (just under 97% of CD4 and around 88% of CD8), suggesting broad memory maintenance. A small fraction of clonotypes showed up in both the CD4 and CD8 compartments, probably as a result of convergent recombination. The secondary T-cell response was weaker than the primary response but faster, peaking on day 5 instead of day 15.

The germline ends are 9 bases apart after V is trimmed by 3 bases and J by 9 bases. Measured from the cysteine to the phenylalanine, the CDR3 is 13 residues long. Only the CDR3 region is kept as DNA, spanning 39 bases read in frame from base 1. This clonotype appeared a few times. Its antigen is not yet known. One base away there is no much larger clone; base qualities are not given. TCR cDNA was made using 5'RACE template switching, a step that added a universal primer site and unique molecular identifiers. cDNA synthesis was primed from both the TCR alpha and TCR beta constant segments. Library amplification used two PCR steps, and the second PCR step added sample barcodes and sequencing adapters. Libraries were sequenced on Illumina HiSeq 2500 (2x100 bp) or NovaSeq (2x150 bp). Processing in the source paper ran as follows. MIGEC was used to demultiplex reads and collapse the reads into UMI consensus sequences, and MiXCR was used for V(D)J alignment. Vaccine-responding clonotypes were defined with edgeR using replicate PBMC samples, requiring FDR below 0.01 and a log2 fold change above 5 up to day 15. Each bulk clonotype received a CD4 or CD8 identity based on whether the sequenced CD4 or CD8 repertoire contained that clonotype at higher abundance. The raw public data were reprocessed by TCRdb itself: fastp quality trimming at Q25, MiXCR clonotype calling, in-frame beta chains only. Records with the same CDR3 protein are collapsed into one entry carrying the most frequent genes and DNA. What appears here as the V and J calls and clone size reflects TCRdb's work, not the paper's. The sample data list around 400,000 distinct CDR3 sequences, and around 10% of these were observed just once. The top ten clones comprise 18% of the sample.

The treatment or condition label, read with the paper, signifies: live attenuated yellow fever vaccine strain. At each blood-draw timepoint, two biological replicates of bulk PBMCs were collected. A standard Ficoll-Paque protocol was used to isolate PBMCs from peripheral blood. TriZol was used to extract RNA from bulk PBMCs, CD4 and CD8 fractions, and dextramer-positive and dextramer-negative fractions. The source is a man aged 18 to 30 who received the YFV17D yellow fever vaccine. Material: PBMCs, obtained on the day of the first yellow fever vaccination. This sequence uses TRBV12-3 or TRBV12-4 and TRBJ1-6, with no confident D gene call. The DNA sequence is as follows: TGTGCCAGCAGTTTCAGAAGGATTTCACCCCTCCACTTT. This sequence encodes CASSFRRISPLHF.